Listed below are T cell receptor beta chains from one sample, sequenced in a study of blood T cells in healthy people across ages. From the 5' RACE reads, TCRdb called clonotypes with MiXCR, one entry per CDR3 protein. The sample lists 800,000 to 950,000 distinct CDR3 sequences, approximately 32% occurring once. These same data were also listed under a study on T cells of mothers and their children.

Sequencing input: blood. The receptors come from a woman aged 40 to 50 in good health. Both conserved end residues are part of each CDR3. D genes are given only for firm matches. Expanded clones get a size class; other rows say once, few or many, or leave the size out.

CDR3 protein: CASSLTLGNTQYF
CDR3 DNA: TGTGCCAGCAGTTTGACCCTCGGGAATACCCAGTACTTC
V gene: TRBV12-3/TRBV12-4
clone size: many
D gene: -
J gene: TRBJ2-5

CDR3 protein: CASSPAGGSSETQYF
CDR3 DNA: TGTGCCAGCAGCCCAGCGGGGGGGTCTTCAGAGACCCAGTACTTC
V gene: TRBV9
clone size: -
D gene: TRBD2
J gene: TRBJ2-5

CDR3 protein: CASSLVGGFEAFF
CDR3 DNA: TGTGCCAGCAGTTTGGTAGGGGGCTTTGAAGCTTTCTTT
V gene: TRBV27
clone size: -
D gene: TRBD1
J gene: TRBJ1-1

CDR3 protein: CASSPKTGFQPQHF
CDR3 DNA: TGTGCCAGCAGCCCCAAGACAGGGTTTCAGCCCCAGCATTTT
V gene: TRBV7-4
clone size: few
D gene: TRBD1
J gene: TRBJ1-5

CDR3 protein: CASNRLGGDSPLHF
CDR3 DNA: TGCGCCAGCAACCGGTTGGGGGGTGACTCACCCCTCCACTTT
V gene: TRBV5-1
clone size: few
D gene: -
J gene: TRBJ1-6

CDR3 protein: CASSGPRERGSGSYEQYF
CDR3 DNA: TGTGCCAGCAGCGGACCGCGGGAGCGGGGTAGCGGCTCCTACGAGCAGTACTTC
V gene: TRBV12-3/TRBV12-4
clone size: -
D gene: TRBD2
J gene: TRBJ2-7

CDR3 protein: CASSSEGLSNGELFF
CDR3 DNA: TGTGCCAGCAGCTCGGAGGGACTTTCGAACGGGGAGCTGTTTTTT
V gene: TRBV7-2
clone size: -
D gene: -
J gene: TRBJ2-2

CDR3 protein: CASSLRAGIFMNTEAFF
CDR3 DNA: TGTGCCAGCAGCTTGAGGGCAGGGATCTTCATGAACACTGAAGCTTTCTTT
V gene: TRBV5-6
clone size: few
D gene: -
J gene: TRBJ1-1

CDR3 protein: CASSQTLAGGGTQYF
CDR3 DNA: TGCGCCAGCAGCCAAACACTAGCGGGGGGAGGGACCCAGTACTTC
V gene: TRBV4-1
clone size: many
D gene: TRBD2
J gene: TRBJ2-5

CDR3 protein: CASSSYQNSYGYTF
CDR3 DNA: TGTGCCAGCAGCTCCTACCAAAACAGTTATGGCTACACCTTC
V gene: TRBV7-2
clone size: few
D gene: -
J gene: TRBJ1-2

CDR3 protein: CASSHQASGALIQYF
CDR3 DNA: TGCGCCAGCAGCCACCAGGCTAGCGGGGCTTTGATTCAGTACTTC
V gene: TRBV4-1
clone size: many
D gene: TRBD2
J gene: TRBJ2-4

CDR3 protein: CSARDTELPKNIQYF
CDR3 DNA: TGCAGTGCTAGAGATACCGAGCTGCCCAAAAACATTCAGTACTTC
V gene: TRBV20-1
clone size: -
D gene: -
J gene: TRBJ2-4

CDR3 protein: CASSFWGWGGGSYNEQFF
CDR3 DNA: TGTGCCAGCAGTTTCTGGGGTTGGGGGGGAGGCTCCTACAATGAGCAGTTCTTC
V gene: TRBV27
clone size: -
D gene: TRBD2
J gene: TRBJ2-1

CDR3 protein: CASTLGFARYF
CDR3 DNA: TGTGCCAGCACCCTGGGTTTTGCGCGGTATTTT
V gene: TRBV6-2/TRBV6-3
clone size: -
D gene: -
J gene: TRBJ2-3

CDR3 protein: CASSSGIWTMDTEAFF
CDR3 DNA: TGTGCCAGCAGCTCAGGTATCTGGACCATGGACACTGAAGCTTTCTTT
V gene: TRBV7-6
clone size: -
D gene: -
J gene: TRBJ1-1

CDR3 protein: CASSRPSGGVADTQYF
CDR3 DNA: TGTGCCAGCAGTCGCCCTAGCGGGGGGGTCGCAGATACGCAGTATTTT
V gene: TRBV28
clone size: -
D gene: TRBD2
J gene: TRBJ2-3

CDR3 protein: CASSIGGIGAGNRPQHF
CDR3 DNA: TGTGCCAGTAGTATAGGGGGAATAGGGGCAGGCAATCGGCCCCAGCATTTT
V gene: TRBV19
clone size: -
D gene: -
J gene: TRBJ1-5

CDR3 protein: CASSQVGSSYNEQFF
CDR3 DNA: TGCGCCAGCAGCCAAGTGGGGAGCTCCTACAATGAGCAGTTCTTC
V gene: TRBV4-1
clone size: -
D gene: -
J gene: TRBJ2-1

CDR3 protein: CSVGTGGLSGYTF
CDR3 DNA: TGCAGCGTTGGGACAGGGGGATTGAGTGGCTACACCTTC
V gene: TRBV29-1
clone size: few
D gene: TRBD1
J gene: TRBJ1-2

CDR3 protein: CASSLGAGDGETQYF
CDR3 DNA: TGTGCCAGCAGCTTAGGGGCAGGGGATGGAGAGACCCAGTACTTC
V gene: TRBV5-1
clone size: -
D gene: -
J gene: TRBJ2-5

CDR3 protein: CAGSPGPSLYSNQPQHF
CDR3 DNA: TGTGCCGGCAGTCCGGGTCCCTCCCTCTATAGCAATCAGCCCCAGCATTTT
V gene: TRBV28
clone size: -
D gene: -
J gene: TRBJ1-5

CDR3 protein: CASSLVTSGGRQFF
CDR3 DNA: TGTGCCAGCAGCTTAGTCACTAGCGGGGGGAGGCAGTTCTTC
V gene: TRBV7-2
clone size: few
D gene: TRBD2
J gene: TRBJ2-1

CDR3 protein: CASSSLAGSSYNEQFF
CDR3 DNA: TGTGCCAGCAGTTCCTTAGCGGGGAGCTCCTACAATGAGCAGTTCTTC
V gene: TRBV6-5
clone size: few
D gene: TRBD2
J gene: TRBJ2-1

CDR3 protein: CASSASSAWGQPQHF
CDR3 DNA: TGTGCCAGCAGTGCCTCAAGCGCCTGGGGGCAGCCCCAGCATTTT
V gene: TRBV27
clone size: -
D gene: -
J gene: TRBJ1-5

CDR3 protein: CASSLGQGIRIGQETQYF
CDR3 DNA: TGTGCCAGCAGCTTGGGACAGGGGATACGTATCGGCCAAGAGACCCAGTACTTC
V gene: TRBV7-9
clone size: few
D gene: TRBD1
J gene: TRBJ2-5

CDR3 protein: CASSPGTSRVGDTQYF
CDR3 DNA: TGTGCCAGTAGTCCCGGGACTAGCCGAGTCGGAGATACGCAGTATTTT
V gene: TRBV19
clone size: -
D gene: TRBD2
J gene: TRBJ2-3

CDR3 protein: CASSPGTSGGAFYNEQFF
CDR3 DNA: TGTGCCAGCAGCCCTGGGACTAGCGGGGGGGCGTTCTACAATGAGCAGTTCTTC
V gene: TRBV7-3
clone size: -
D gene: TRBD2
J gene: TRBJ2-1

CDR3 protein: CASSASQGASYGYTF
CDR3 DNA: TGTGCCAGCAGCGCCTCACAGGGGGCGAGCTATGGCTACACCTTC
V gene: TRBV9
clone size: few
D gene: TRBD1
J gene: TRBJ1-2

CDR3 protein: CASSLTMWDRDSNQPQHF
CDR3 DNA: TGTGCCAGCAGCTTAACGATGTGGGACAGGGATAGCAATCAGCCCCAGCATTTT
V gene: TRBV7-3
clone size: -
D gene: TRBD1
J gene: TRBJ1-5

CDR3 protein: CAWSASVGGYTF
CDR3 DNA: TGTGCCTGGAGTGCCTCGGTTGGTGGCTACACCTTC
V gene: TRBV30
clone size: many
D gene: -
J gene: TRBJ1-2

CDR3 protein: CASSQGTRDYGYTF
CDR3 DNA: TGCGCCAGCAGCCAAGGGACGAGAGACTATGGCTACACCTTC
V gene: TRBV4-3
clone size: few
D gene: -
J gene: TRBJ1-2

CDR3 protein: CASSYTLGANTEAFF
CDR3 DNA: TGTGCCAGCAGTTACACCCTGGGGGCTAACACTGAAGCTTTCTTT
V gene: TRBV6-5
clone size: -
D gene: -
J gene: TRBJ1-1

CDR3 protein: CSVDPPWGYGYTF
CDR3 DNA: TGCAGCGTTGATCCCCCTTGGGGATATGGCTACACCTTC
V gene: TRBV29-1
clone size: many
D gene: -
J gene: TRBJ1-2

CDR3 protein: CASSVAITNPPYEQYF
CDR3 DNA: TGTGCCAGCAGCGTAGCTATAACCAACCCCCCCTACGAGCAGTACTTC
V gene: TRBV9
clone size: -
D gene: -
J gene: TRBJ2-7

CDR3 protein: CASSLLGRGTDTQYF
CDR3 DNA: TGTGCCAGCAGTCTGCTAGGCAGGGGCACAGATACGCAGTATTTT
V gene: TRBV12-3/TRBV12-4
clone size: once
D gene: -
J gene: TRBJ2-3

CDR3 protein: CASSLDRGHGGTQYF
CDR3 DNA: TGTGCCAGCAGCCTCGACAGGGGGCACGGGGGGACCCAGTACTTC
V gene: TRBV9
clone size: -
D gene: TRBD1
J gene: TRBJ2-5

CDR3 protein: CASTHKADTQYF
CDR3 DNA: TGTGCCAGCACCCATAAGGCGGATACGCAGTATTTT
V gene: TRBV6-2/TRBV6-3
clone size: -
D gene: -
J gene: TRBJ2-3

CDR3 protein: CSVITSMNTEAFF
CDR3 DNA: TGCAGCGTAATAACAAGTATGAACACTGAAGCTTTCTTT
V gene: TRBV29-1
clone size: -
D gene: -
J gene: TRBJ1-1

CDR3 protein: CASSQVLLAGVVDTQYF
CDR3 DNA: TGCGCCAGCAGCCAAGTCCTACTAGCGGGGGTCGTAGATACGCAGTATTTT
V gene: TRBV4-1
clone size: -
D gene: TRBD2
J gene: TRBJ2-3

CDR3 protein: CASSPLQGRRNEQYF
CDR3 DNA: TGTGCCAGCTCACCCCTTCAGGGGCGTCGGAATGAGCAGTACTTC
V gene: TRBV18
clone size: once
D gene: -
J gene: TRBJ2-4

CDR3 protein: CAGSPRGPGGLQETQYF
CDR3 DNA: TGTGCCGGCAGCCCTAGGGGTCCGGGGGGCTTACAAGAGACCCAGTACTTC
V gene: TRBV7-3
clone size: -
D gene: -
J gene: TRBJ2-5

CDR3 protein: CASSYRGRGEKRFF
CDR3 DNA: TGTGCCAGCAGTTATAGGGGCCGGGGTGAAAAACGGTTTTTT
V gene: TRBV28
clone size: -
D gene: -
J gene: TRBJ1-4

CDR3 protein: CASSGTGVDGYTF
CDR3 DNA: TGTGCCAGCAGTGGGACAGGGGTGGATGGCTACACCTTC
V gene: TRBV2
clone size: few
D gene: TRBD1
J gene: TRBJ1-2

CDR3 protein: CSVGRGTFGGTQYF
CDR3 DNA: TGCAGCGTTGGAAGGGGGACGTTCGGAGGTACGCAGTATTTT
V gene: TRBV29-1
clone size: few
D gene: -
J gene: TRBJ2-3

CDR3 protein: CAWSVEPTYGYTF
CDR3 DNA: TGTGCCTGGAGTGTAGAGCCGACCTATGGCTACACCTTC
V gene: TRBV30
clone size: -
D gene: -
J gene: TRBJ1-2